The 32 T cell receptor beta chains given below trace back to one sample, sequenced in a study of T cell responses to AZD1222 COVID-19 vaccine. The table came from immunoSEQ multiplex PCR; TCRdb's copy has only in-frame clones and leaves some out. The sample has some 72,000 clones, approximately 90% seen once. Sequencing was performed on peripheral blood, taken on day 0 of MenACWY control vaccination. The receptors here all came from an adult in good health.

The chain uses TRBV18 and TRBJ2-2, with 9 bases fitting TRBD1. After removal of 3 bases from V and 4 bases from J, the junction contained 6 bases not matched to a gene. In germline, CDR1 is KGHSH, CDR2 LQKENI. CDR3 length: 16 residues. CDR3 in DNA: TGTGCCAGCTCACCCCAGGGACAGGGTGGCACCGGGGAGCTGTTTTTT. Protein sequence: CASSPQGQGGTGELFF. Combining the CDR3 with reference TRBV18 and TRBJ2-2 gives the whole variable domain NAGVMQNPRHLVRRRGQEARLRCSPMKGHSHVYWYRQLPEEGLKFMVYLQKENIIDESGMPKERFSAEFPKEGPSILRIQQVVRGDSAAYFCASSPQGQGGTGELFFGEGSRLTVL.

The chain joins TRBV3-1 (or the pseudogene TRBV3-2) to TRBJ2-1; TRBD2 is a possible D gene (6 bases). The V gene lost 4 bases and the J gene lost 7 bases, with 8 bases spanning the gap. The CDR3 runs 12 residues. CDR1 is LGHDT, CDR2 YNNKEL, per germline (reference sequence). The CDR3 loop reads CASSLSGNEQFF. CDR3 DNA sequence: TGTGCCAGCAGCCTTAGCGGAAATGAGCAGTTCTTC.

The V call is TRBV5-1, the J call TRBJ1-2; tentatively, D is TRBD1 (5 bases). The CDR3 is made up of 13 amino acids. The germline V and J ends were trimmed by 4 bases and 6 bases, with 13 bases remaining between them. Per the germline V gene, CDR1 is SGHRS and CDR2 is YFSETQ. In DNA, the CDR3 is TGCGCCAGCAGCATAGGGGCTGCGGATGGCTACACCTTC. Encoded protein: CASSIGAADGYTF.

The CDR3 coding sequence is TGTGCCAGCACTCACAATCAGCCCCAGCATTTT. It is translated as CASTHNQPQHF. V gene TRBV28 combines with J gene TRBJ1-5; D is ambiguous. In germline, CDR1 is MDHEN, CDR2 SYDVKM. Trimming took 7 bases from V and 3 from J, leaving 4 bases between them. The CDR3 consists of 11 residues.

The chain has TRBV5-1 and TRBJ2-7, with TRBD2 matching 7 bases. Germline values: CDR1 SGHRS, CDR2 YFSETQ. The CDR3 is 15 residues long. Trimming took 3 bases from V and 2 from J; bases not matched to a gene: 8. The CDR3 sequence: CASSWLSGSTYEQYF. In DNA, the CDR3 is TGCGCCAGCAGCTGGCTTAGCGGGTCTACCTACGAGCAGTACTTC.

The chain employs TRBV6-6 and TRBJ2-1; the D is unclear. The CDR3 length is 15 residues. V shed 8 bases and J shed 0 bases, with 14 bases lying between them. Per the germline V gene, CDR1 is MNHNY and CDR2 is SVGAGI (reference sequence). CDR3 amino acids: CASQGQTPSYNEQFF. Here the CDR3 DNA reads TGTGCCAGCCAAGGGCAGACTCCCTCCTACAATGAGCAGTTCTTC.

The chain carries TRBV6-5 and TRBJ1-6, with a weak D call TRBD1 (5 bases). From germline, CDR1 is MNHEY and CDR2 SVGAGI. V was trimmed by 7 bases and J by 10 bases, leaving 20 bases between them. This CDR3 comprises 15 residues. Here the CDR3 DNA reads TGTGCCAGCACCCCTGCCGACAGTTTGTACTCACCCCTCCACTTT. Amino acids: CASTPADSLYSPLHF.

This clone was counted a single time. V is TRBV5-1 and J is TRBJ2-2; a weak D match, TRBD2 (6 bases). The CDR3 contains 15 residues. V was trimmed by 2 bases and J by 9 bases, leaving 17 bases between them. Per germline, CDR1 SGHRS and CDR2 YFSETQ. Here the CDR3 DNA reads TGCGCCAGCAGCTTACCGGGACTTTCTGGGAGGGAGCTGTTTTTT. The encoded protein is CASSLPGLSGRELFF.

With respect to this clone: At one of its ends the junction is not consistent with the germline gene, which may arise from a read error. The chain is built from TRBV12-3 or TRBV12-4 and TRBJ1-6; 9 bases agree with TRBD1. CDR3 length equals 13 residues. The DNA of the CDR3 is TGTGCCAGCAGTTTTTCACAGGGGGCGCGGATCGAGTTT. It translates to CASSFSQGARIEF.

Here the CDR3 reads CASSTLGGVDEQYF. The CDR3 DNA is TGTGCCAGTAGTACCCTCGGGGGGGTGGACGAGCAGTACTTC. The V call is TRBV19, the J call TRBJ2-7; 8 bases map to TRBD2. Germline CDR1 LNHDA, CDR2 SQIVND (reference sequence). CDR3 length equals 14 residues. The junction had 7 bases not matched to a gene; V was cut back by 4 bases and J by 5 bases. The full variable domain, rest sourced from reference TRBV19 and TRBJ2-7, is DGGITQSPKYLFRKEGQNVTLSCEQNLNHDAMYWYRQDPGQGLRLIYYSQIVNDFQKGDIAEGYSVSREKKESFPLTVTSAQKNPTAFYLCASSTLGGVDEQYFGPGTRLTVT.

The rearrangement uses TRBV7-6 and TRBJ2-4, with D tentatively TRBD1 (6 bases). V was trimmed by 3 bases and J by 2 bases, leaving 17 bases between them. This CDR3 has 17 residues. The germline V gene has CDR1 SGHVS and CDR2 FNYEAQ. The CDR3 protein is CASSLGALRGSKNIQYF. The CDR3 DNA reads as TGTGCCAGCAGCTTGGGGGCCCTGAGGGGGTCCAAAAACATTCAGTACTTC.

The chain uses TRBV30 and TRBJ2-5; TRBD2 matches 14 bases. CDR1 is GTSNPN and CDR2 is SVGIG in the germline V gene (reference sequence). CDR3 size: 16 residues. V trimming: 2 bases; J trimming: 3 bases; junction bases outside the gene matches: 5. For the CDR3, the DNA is TGTGCCTGGAGTCTAGGGACTAGCGGGGGAGAAGAGACCCAGTACTTC. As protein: CAWSLGTSGGEETQYF.

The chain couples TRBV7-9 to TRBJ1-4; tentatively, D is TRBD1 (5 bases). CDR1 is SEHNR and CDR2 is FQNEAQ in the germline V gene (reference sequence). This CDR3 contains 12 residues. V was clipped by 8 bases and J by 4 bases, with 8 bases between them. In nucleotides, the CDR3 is TGTGCCAGCGAGACAGTTAATGAAAAACTGTTTTTT. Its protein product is CASETVNEKLFF.

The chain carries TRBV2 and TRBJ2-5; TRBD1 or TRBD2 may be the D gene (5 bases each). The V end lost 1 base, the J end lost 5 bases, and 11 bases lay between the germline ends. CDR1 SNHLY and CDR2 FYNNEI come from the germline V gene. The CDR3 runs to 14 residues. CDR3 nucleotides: TGTGCCAGCAGTGAAGGAGGGACCGGTGAGACCCAGTACTTC. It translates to CASSEGGTGETQYF. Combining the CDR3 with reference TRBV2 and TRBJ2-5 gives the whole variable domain EPEVTQTPSHQVTQMGQEVILRCVPISNHLYFYWYRQILGQKVEFLVSFYNNEISEKSEIFDDQFSVERPDGSNFTLKIRSTKLEDSAMYFCASSEGGTGETQYFGPGTRLLVL.

The CDR3 sequence is CASRPGTTNYGYTF. DNA of the CDR3: TGCGCCAGCAGGCCCGGGACAACAAACTATGGCTACACCTTC. The chain uses TRBV5-1 and TRBJ1-2, with a possible D match to TRBD1 (6 bases). V lost 5 bases and J 2 bases, leaving 13 bases between the germline ends. The germline V gene encodes CDR1 SGHRS and CDR2 YFSETQ. The CDR3 loop spans 14 amino acids.

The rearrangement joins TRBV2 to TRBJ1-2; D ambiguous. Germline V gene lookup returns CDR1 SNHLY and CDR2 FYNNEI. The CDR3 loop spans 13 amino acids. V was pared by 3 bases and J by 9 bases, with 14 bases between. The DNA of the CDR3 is TGTGCCAGCAGTGAGGGCAGGCGCAGCCGCTACACCTTC. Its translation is CASSEGRRSRYTF.

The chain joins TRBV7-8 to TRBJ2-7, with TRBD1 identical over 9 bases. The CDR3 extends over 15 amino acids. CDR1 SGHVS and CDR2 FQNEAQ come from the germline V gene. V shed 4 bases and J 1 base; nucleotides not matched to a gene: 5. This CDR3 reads CASSSTGGFSYEQYF. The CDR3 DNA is TGTGCCAGCAGCTCTACAGGGGGCTTTTCCTACGAGCAGTACTTC.

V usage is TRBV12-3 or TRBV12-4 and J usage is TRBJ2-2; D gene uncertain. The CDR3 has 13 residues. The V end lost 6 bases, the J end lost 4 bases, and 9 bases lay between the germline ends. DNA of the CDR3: TGTGCCAGCAGCCCTCTTCGCACCGGGGAGCTGTTTTTT. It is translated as CASSPLRTGELFF.

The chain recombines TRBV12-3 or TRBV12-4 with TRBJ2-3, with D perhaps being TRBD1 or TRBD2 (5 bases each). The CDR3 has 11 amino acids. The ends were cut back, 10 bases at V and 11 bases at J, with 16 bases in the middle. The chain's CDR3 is CAIAGQGLQYF. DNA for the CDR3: TGTGCCATCGCGGGCCAGGGTTTGCAGTATTTT.

The CDR3 loop reads CASSWGTDAYEQYF. DNA for the CDR3: TGTGCCAGCAGCTGGGGGACGGATGCCTACGAGCAGTACTTC. The V call is TRBV5-6, the J call TRBJ2-7, with D perhaps assigned TRBD1 or TRBD2 (5 bases each). V lost 3 bases to trimming and J lost 2 bases, with 12 bases between them. Germline V CDR1 and CDR2: SGHDT, YYEEEE. This CDR3 region has 14 residues.

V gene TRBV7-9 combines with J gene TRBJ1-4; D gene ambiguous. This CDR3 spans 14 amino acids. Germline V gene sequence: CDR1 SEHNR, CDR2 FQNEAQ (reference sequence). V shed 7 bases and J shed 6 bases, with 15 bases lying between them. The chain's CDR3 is CASTYNPSDEKLFF. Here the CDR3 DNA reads TGTGCCAGCACTTACAACCCGTCGGATGAAAAACTGTTTTTT.

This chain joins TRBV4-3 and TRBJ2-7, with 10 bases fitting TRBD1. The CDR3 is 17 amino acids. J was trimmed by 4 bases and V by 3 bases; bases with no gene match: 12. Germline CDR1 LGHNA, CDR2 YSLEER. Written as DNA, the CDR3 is TGCGCCAGCAGCCAGGCCTTGGGGGGACAGGGGTTTTACGAGCAGTACTTC. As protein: CASSQALGGQGFYEQYF.

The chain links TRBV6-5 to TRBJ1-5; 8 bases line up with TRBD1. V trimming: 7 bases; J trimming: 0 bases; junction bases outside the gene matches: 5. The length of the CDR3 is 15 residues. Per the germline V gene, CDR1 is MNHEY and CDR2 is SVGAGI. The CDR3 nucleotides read TGTGCCAGCAACCGGGACAGGTTTAGCAATCAGCCCCAGCATTTT. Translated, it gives CASNRDRFSNQPQHF.

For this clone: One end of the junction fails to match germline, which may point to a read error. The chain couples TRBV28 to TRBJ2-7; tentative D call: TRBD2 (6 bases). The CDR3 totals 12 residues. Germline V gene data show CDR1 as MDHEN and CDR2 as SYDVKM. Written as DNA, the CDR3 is TGTGCCAGCAATTCCATTTACCGGGACTTTACTTTC. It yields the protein CASNSIYRDFTF.

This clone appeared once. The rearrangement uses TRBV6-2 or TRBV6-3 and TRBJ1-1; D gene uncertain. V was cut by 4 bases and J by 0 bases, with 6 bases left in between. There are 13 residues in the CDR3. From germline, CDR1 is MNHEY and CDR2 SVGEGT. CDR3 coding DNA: TGTGCCAGCAGTTGGCAGCTGAACACTGAAGCTTTCTTT. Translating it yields CASSWQLNTEAFF.

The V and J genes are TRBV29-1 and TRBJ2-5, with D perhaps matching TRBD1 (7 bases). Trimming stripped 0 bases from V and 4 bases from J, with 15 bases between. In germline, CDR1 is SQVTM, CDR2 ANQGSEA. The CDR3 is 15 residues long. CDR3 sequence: CSVEDVRGAGETQYF. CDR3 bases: TGCAGCGTTGAAGATGTCAGGGGGGCTGGAGAGACCCAGTACTTC.

In nucleotides, the CDR3 is TGTGCCAGCAGGTTTAGCGGGAGGGTCTCCTACAATGAGCAGTTCTTC. Protein sequence: CASRFSGRVSYNEQFF. The chain combines TRBV11-2 with TRBJ2-1; 11 bases match TRBD2. Germline loops: CDR1 SGHAT, CDR2 FQNNGV. V shed 6 bases and J 0 bases; nucleotides not matched to a gene: 4. This CDR3 has 16 residues. Full variable domain (outside the CDR3, taken from reference TRBV11-2 and TRBJ2-1): EAGVAQSPRYKIIEKRQSVAFWCNPISGHATLYWYQQILGQGPKLLIQFQNNGVVDDSQLPKDRFSAERLKGVDSTLKIQPAKLEDSAVYLCASRFSGRVSYNEQFFGPGTRLTVL.

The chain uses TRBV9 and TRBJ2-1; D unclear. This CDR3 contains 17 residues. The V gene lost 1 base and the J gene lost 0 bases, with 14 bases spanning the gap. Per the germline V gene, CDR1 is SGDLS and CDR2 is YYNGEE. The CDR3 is CASSVSLPQSSYNEQFF. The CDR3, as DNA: TGTGCCAGCAGCGTATCACTACCACAAAGCTCCTACAATGAGCAGTTCTTC.

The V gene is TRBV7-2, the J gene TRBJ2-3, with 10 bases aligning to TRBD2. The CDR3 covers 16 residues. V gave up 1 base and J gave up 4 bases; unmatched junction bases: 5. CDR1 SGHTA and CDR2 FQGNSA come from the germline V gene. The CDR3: CASSLGTSGASDTQYF. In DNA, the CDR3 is TGTGCCAGCAGCTTAGGCACTAGCGGGGCTTCAGATACGCAGTATTTT.

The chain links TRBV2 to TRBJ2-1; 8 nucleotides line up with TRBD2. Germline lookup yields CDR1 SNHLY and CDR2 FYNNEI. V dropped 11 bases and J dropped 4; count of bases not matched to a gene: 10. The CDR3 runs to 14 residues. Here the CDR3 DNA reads TGTGCCGGCAAAATGCGCGGGGGGTACAATGAGCAGTTCTTC. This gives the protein CAGKMRGGYNEQFF.

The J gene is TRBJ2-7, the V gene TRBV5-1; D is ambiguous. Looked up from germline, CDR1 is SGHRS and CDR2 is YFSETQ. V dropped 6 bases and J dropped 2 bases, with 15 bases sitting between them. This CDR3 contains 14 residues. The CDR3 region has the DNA TGCGCCAGCACCCGGTACGAGACCCCCTACGAGCAGTACTTC. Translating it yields CASTRYETPYEQYF.

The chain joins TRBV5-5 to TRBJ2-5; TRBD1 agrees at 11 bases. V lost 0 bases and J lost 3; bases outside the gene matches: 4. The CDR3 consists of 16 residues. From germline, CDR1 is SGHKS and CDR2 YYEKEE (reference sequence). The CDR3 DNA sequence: TGTGCCAGCAGCTTGGCGGGGACAGGGGGAAAAGAGACCCAGTACTTC. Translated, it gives CASSLAGTGGKETQYF.